This T cell receptor (beta chain) is from a study of blood T cell repertoires in COVID-19. Study-level information: Sites across the United States, Italy and Spain contributed samples from acute and convalescent COVID-19.

Per the authors' pipeline: Reference gene primer amplification gave nucleated cell count estimates. The repertoire was sequenced with immunoSEQ multiplex PCR; TCRdb's copy has only in-frame clones and lacks some. V, J and clone size reflect that table, while D and trimming were determined from the DNA. The top ten hold 6% to 7% of the sample, which has 300,000 to 400,000 clones, more than 75% seen once. Trimming took off 4 bases at V and 5 bases at J, with 11 bases between the two ends. Germline values: CDR1 SGHTA, CDR2 FQGNSA. CDR3 length: 14 amino acids. This receptor was taken from a woman aged 50 to 60 with COVID-19, enrolled during active disease. J is TRBJ2-2 and V is TRBV7-2; D ambiguous. Sequencing was carried out using peripheral blood. CDR3: CASSYDFRTGELFF. CDR3 coding DNA: TGTGCCAGCAGCTATGACTTTCGGACCGGGGAGCTGTTTTTT.